This TCR beta chain is from a study of T cells in localized non-small cell lung cancer. The assay was immunoSEQ multiplex PCR, and TCRdb's table has in-frame clones only and misses some. The repertoire has tens of thousands of clones, 87% of them found once; the top ten carry about 16%. This clone was counted between two and nine times. Antigen unknown. Study-wide points: A denser population of T cells in blood accompanied longer overall survival. Adjacent uninvolved lung tissue had the highest T cell clonality, exceeding tumor. A median around 57 of the top 100 tumor clones appeared in adjacent lung. Only one tumor region was sequenced, so heterogeneity remains possible.

This material consisted of peripheral blood, taken before any cancer treatment. The receptor comes from a man between 40 and 70 years old with stage I squamous cell lung carcinoma.

In DNA, the CDR3 is TGCGCCAGCAGCTTAGGAAATCGACAGGACACTGAAGCTTTCTTT. Protein product: CASSLGNRQDTEAFF. The chain employs TRBV5-1 and TRBJ1-1, with D possibly TRBD1 on 6 matching bases. The CDR3 contains 15 residues. Germline V gene data show CDR1 as SGHRS and CDR2 as YFSETQ. V lost 2 bases to trimming and J lost 3 bases, with 14 bases between them.